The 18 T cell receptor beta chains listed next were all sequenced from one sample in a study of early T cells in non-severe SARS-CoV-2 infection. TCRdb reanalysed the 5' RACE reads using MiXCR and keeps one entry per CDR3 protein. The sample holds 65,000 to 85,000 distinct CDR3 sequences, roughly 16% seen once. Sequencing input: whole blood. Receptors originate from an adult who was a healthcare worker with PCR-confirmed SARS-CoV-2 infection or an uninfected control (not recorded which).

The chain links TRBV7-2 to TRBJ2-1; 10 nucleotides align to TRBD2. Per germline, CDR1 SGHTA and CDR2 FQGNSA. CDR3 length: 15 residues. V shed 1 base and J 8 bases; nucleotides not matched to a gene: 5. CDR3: CASSLGVAGGYEQFF. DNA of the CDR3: TGTGCCAGCAGCTTAGGGGTAGCGGGAGGCTATGAGCAGTTCTTC.

The CDR3 bases are TGTGCCAGCAGCTTGTTTGGTACTCCGGATTACGAGCAGTACTTC. Its translation: CASSLFGTPDYEQYF. The chain joins TRBV5-5 to TRBJ2-7; D unresolved. The CDR3 runs to 15 residues. Germline CDR1 SGHKS, CDR2 YYEKEE (reference sequence). V lost 1 base and J 4 bases, leaving 15 bases between the germline ends.

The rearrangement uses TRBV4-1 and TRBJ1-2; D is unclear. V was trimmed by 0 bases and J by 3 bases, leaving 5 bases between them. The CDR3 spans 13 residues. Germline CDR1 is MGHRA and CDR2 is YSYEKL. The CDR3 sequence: CASSQEIHYGYTF. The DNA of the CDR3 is TGCGCCAGCAGCCAAGAGATCCACTATGGCTACACCTTC.

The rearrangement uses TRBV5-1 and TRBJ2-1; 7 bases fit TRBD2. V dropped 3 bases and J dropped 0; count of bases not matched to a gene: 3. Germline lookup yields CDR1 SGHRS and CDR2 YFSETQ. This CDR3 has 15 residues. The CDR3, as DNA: TGCGCCAGCAGCTCCGGACTAGGCTCCTACAATGAGCAGTTCTTC. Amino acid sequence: CASSSGLGSYNEQFF.

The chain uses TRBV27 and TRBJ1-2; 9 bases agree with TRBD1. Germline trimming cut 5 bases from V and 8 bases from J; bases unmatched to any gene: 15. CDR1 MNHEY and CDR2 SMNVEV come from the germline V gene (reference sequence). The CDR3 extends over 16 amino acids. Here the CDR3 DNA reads TGTGCCAGCAGTCTTTCCGGGACAGGGAGTCCTTTCGGCTACACCTTC. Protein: CASSLSGTGSPFGYTF.

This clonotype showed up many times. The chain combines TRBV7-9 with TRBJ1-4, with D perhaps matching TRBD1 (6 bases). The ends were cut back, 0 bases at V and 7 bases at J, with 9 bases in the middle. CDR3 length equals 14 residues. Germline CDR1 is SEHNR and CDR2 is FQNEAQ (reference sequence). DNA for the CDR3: TGTGCCAGCAGCTTAGCGCAGGGGTTTGAAAAACTGTTTTTT. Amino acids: CASSLAQGFEKLFF.

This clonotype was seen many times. CDR3 nucleotides: TGTGCCAGCAGAGATGGGGGCTCTGGGGCCAACGTCCTGACTTTC. Its translation is CASRDGGSGANVLTF. The chain joins TRBV28 to TRBJ2-6; possibly TRBD1 or TRBD2 for D (5 bases each). Germline CDR1 is MDHEN and CDR2 is SYDVKM. The CDR3 covers 15 residues. The ends were cut back, 6 bases at V and 0 bases at J, with 9 bases in the middle.

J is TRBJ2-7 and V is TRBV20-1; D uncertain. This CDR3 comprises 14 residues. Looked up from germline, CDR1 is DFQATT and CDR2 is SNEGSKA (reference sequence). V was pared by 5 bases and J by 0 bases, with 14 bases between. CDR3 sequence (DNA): TGCAGTGCTGGTAAGGACGGACGCTCCTACGAGCAGTACTTC. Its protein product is CSAGKDGRSYEQYF.

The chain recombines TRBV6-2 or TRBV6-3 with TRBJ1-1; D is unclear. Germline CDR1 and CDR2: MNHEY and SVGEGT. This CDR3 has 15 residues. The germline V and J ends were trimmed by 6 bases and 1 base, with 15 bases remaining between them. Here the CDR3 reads CASSQGRASNTEAFF. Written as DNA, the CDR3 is TGTGCCAGCAGCCAAGGCCGGGCTTCGAACACTGAAGCTTTCTTT.

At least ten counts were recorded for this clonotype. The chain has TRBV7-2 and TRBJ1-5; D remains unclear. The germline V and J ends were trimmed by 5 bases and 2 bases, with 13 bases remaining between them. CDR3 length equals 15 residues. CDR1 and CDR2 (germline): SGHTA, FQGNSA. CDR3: CASSPRLSGNQPQHF. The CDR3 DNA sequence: TGTGCCAGCAGCCCCCGGCTATCGGGCAATCAGCCCCAGCATTTT.

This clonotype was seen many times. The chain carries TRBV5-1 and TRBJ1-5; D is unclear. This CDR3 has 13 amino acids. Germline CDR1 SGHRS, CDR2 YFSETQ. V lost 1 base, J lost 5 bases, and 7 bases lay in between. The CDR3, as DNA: TGCGCCAGCAGCTTGTCGGAAGATCAGCCCCAGCATTTT. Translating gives CASSLSEDQPQHF.

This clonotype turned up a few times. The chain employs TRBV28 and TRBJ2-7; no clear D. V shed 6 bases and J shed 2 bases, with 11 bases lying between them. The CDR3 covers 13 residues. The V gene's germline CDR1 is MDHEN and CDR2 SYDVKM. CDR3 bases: TGTGCCAGCAGAAGTTTATCCCCCTACGAGCAGTACTTC. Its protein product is CASRSLSPYEQYF.

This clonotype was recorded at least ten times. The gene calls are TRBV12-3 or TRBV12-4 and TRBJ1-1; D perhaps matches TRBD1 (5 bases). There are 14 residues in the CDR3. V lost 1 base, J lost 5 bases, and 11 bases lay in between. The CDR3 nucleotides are TGTGCCAGCAGTTTAGGGGAGGGGATTACTGAAGCTTTCTTT. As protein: CASSLGEGITEAFF.

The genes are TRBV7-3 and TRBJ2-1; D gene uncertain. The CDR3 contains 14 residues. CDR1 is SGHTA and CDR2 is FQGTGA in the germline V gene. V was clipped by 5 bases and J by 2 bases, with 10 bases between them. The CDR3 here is CASSLRSPYNEQFF. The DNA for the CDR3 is TGTGCCAGCAGCCTTCGGTCCCCCTACAATGAGCAGTTCTTC.

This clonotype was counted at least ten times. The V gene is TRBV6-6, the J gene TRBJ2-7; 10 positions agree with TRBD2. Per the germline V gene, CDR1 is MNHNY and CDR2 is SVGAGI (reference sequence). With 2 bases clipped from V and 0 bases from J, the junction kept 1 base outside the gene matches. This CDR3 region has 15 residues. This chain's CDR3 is CASSYPSGGSYEQYF. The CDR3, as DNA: TGTGCCAGCAGTTACCCTAGCGGGGGCTCCTACGAGCAGTACTTC.

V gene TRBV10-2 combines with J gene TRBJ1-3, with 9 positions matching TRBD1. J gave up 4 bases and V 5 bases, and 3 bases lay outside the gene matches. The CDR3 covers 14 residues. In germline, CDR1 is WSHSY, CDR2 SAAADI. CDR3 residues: CASSSDRGGNTIYF. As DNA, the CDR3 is TGCGCCAGCAGTTCGGACAGGGGAGGAAACACCATATATTTT.

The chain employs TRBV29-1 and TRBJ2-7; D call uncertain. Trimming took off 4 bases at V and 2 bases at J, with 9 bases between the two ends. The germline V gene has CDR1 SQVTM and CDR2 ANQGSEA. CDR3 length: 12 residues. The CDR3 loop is CSVAGGPYEQYF. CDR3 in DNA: TGCAGCGTTGCTGGCGGTCCCTACGAGCAGTACTTC.

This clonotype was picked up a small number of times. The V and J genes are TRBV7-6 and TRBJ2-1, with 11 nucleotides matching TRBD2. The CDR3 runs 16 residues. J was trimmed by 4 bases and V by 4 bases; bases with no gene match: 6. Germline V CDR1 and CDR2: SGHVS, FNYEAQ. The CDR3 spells CASSSLSGGAYNEQFF. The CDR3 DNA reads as TGTGCCAGCAGCTCCCTTAGCGGGGGGGCTTACAATGAGCAGTTCTTC.